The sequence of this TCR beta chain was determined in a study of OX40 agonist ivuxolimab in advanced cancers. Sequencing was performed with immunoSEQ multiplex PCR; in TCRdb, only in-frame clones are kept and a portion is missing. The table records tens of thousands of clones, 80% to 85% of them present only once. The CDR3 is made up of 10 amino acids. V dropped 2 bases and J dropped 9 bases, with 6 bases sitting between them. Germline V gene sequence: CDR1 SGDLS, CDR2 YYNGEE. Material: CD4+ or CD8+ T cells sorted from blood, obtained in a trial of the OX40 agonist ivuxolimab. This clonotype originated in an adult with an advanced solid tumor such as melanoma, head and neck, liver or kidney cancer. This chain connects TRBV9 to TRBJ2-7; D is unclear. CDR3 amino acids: CASSVDGQYF. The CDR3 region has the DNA TGTGCCAGCAGCGTGGATGGGCAGTACTTC.